These T cell receptor beta chains were read from a single sample in a study of response to subunit inactivated influenza vaccine. A single record per CDR3 protein comes from TCRdb applying MiXCR to the RT-PCR reads. Of 150,000 to 200,000 distinct CDR3 sequences in the sample, about 10% were seen once. The source material was non-naive T cells sorted from PBMCs, sampled on the day of vaccination. Receptors originate from a man aged 50-59 years who received an inactivated influenza vaccine. CDR3s include the opening cysteine and the closing phenylalanine or tryptophan. A D gene is named only where the DNA matches it firmly. Clone size, where shown, is once, few, many, or a class for clones that have expanded.

CSATDGPYEQYF	TGCAGTGCTACCGACGGACCCTACGAGCAGTACTTC	TRBV20-1	TRBJ2-7	many	-
CASTQRTGVETQYF	TGTGCCAGCACGCAACGGACAGGGGTGGAGACCCAGTACTTC	TRBV2	TRBJ2-5	few	TRBD1
CASSKLTSLSTYNEQFF	TGTGCCAGCAGCAAGCTTACGTCACTAAGCACCTACAATGAGCAGTTCTTC	TRBV5-4	TRBJ2-1	few	-
CASSYSGTHNEQFF	TGTGCCAGCAGTTACTCCGGGACCCACAATGAGCAGTTCTTC	TRBV6-5	TRBJ2-1	many	-
CASSLGQASNHEQYF	TGTGCCAGCAGTTTAGGTCAGGCGTCCAACCACGAGCAGTACTTC	TRBV12-3/TRBV12-4	TRBJ2-7	-	-
CASRGLAGAKNTGELFF	TGTGCCAGCAGGGGACTAGCGGGGGCAAAGAACACCGGGGAGCTGTTTTTT	TRBV12-3/TRBV12-4	TRBJ2-2	-	TRBD2
CASSLVGGHTDTQYF	TGTGCCAGCAGCTTGGTGGGAGGGCACACAGATACGCAGTATTTT	TRBV7-2	TRBJ2-3	-	TRBD2
CASSSGRSIQYF	TGTGCCAGCAGTTCAGGGAGGTCCATTCAGTACTTC	TRBV6-5	TRBJ2-4	many	-
CSARGAGGNEQFF	TGCAGTGCTAGAGGAGCGGGAGGCAATGAGCAGTTCTTC	TRBV20-1	TRBJ2-1	-	TRBD2
CASTRLASGGELFF	TGTGCCAGCACCCGACTAGCTTCCGGCGGGGAGCTGTTTTTT	TRBV7-2	TRBJ2-2	many	TRBD2
CASSQDGEHLATNEKLFF	TGCGCCAGCAGCCAAGATGGTGAGCACCTCGCAACTAATGAAAAACTGTTTTTT	TRBV4-3	TRBJ1-4	few	-
CASSFTGGAGGYTF	TGCGCCAGCAGCTTTACAGGGGGCGCGGGAGGCTACACCTTC	TRBV5-1	TRBJ1-2	few	TRBD1
CASSMTLVGGTYNEQFF	TGTGCCAGTAGTATGACCCTTGTAGGGGGAACCTACAATGAGCAGTTCTTC	TRBV19	TRBJ2-1	-	-
CASSLDPLISCGPSSYEQYF	TGTGCCAGCAGCTTAGACCCCTTGATCAGTTGCGGGCCTAGCTCCTACGAGCAGTACTTC	TRBV11-2	TRBJ2-7	-	-
CSATDWGGSSYEQYF	TGCAGTGCTACCGATTGGGGCGGAAGCTCCTACGAGCAGTACTTC	TRBV20-1	TRBJ2-7	few	-
CASSTRGNRDTGELFF	TGTGCCAGCAGCACACGGGGAAATCGCGACACCGGGGAGCTGTTTTTT	TRBV7-6	TRBJ2-2	few	-
CASSSGGYTEAFF	TGTGCCAGCAGTTCGGGGGGTTATACTGAAGCTTTCTTT	TRBV12-3/TRBV12-4	TRBJ1-1	many	-
CSAGDWISSYEQYF	TGCAGTGCGGGAGACTGGATTAGCTCCTACGAGCAGTACTTC	TRBV20-1	TRBJ2-7	-	-
CAWVYAMDEQFF	TGTGCCTGGGTCTACGCTATGGATGAGCAGTTCTTC	TRBV30	TRBJ2-1	many	-
CASREDRGRVYGYTF	TGTGCCAGCAGGGAAGACAGGGGGCGCGTCTATGGCTACACCTTC	TRBV7-9	TRBJ1-2	once	TRBD1
CASSEARTGSTGELFF	TGTGCCAGCAGTGAAGCGAGGACGGGGTCCACCGGGGAGCTGTTTTTT	TRBV2	TRBJ2-2	-	-
CASSSRTGGGYTF	TGCGCCAGCAGCTCTAGGACAGGGGGTGGCTACACCTTC	TRBV5-1	TRBJ1-2	few	TRBD1
CASSSAAGQGSYEQYF	TGTGCCAGCAGCTCCGCCGCGGGACAAGGCTCCTACGAGCAGTACTTC	TRBV7-9	TRBJ2-7	few	-
CASSLAGGAGAYGYTF	TGTGCCAGCAGCTTAGCCGGAGGGGCAGGGGCCTATGGCTACACCTTC	TRBV11-2	TRBJ1-2	-	-
CSSRRGSYNEQFF	TGCAGCTCCCGGAGAGGATCCTACAATGAGCAGTTCTTC	TRBV29-1	TRBJ2-1	-	-
CSAPGGGSPTDTQYF	TGCAGTGCCCCCGGGGGCGGGAGTCCTACAGATACGCAGTATTTT	TRBV20-1	TRBJ2-3	few	-
CASSSGASNEQFF	TGTGCCAGCAGTAGCGGGGCCTCCAATGAGCAGTTCTTC	TRBV12-3/TRBV12-4	TRBJ2-1	many	TRBD2
CASSQAPQGNLAKNIQYF	TGTGCCAGCAGCCAAGCTCCCCAGGGCAATTTAGCCAAAAACATTCAGTACTTC	TRBV4-2	TRBJ2-4	many	-
CASSSRQEYGYTF	TGTGCCAGCAGCTCTAGACAGGAGTATGGCTACACCTTC	TRBV6-1	TRBJ1-2	-	-
CATSRDRDRVVHEQFF	TGTGCCACCAGCAGAGACCGGGACAGGGTTGTCCATGAGCAGTTCTTC	TRBV15	TRBJ2-1	-	TRBD1
CASSTPTSGWDEQFF	TGTGCCAGCAGCACCCCGACTAGCGGGTGGGATGAGCAGTTCTTC	TRBV5-6	TRBJ2-1	many	TRBD2
CSVAHLTGGLYNEQFF	TGCAGCGTTGCCCATCTGACAGGGGGCCTCTACAATGAGCAGTTCTTC	TRBV29-1	TRBJ2-1	-	TRBD1
CASSPGGNTEAFF	TGTGCCAGCAGCCCGGGGGGTAACACTGAAGCTTTCTTT	TRBV7-3	TRBJ1-1	many	-
CASSLGSGGYEQYF	TGTGCCAGCAGCTTAGGCAGCGGGGGCTACGAGCAGTACTTC	TRBV7-6	TRBJ2-7	many	TRBD2
CSVEGVWGYGYTF	TGCAGCGTTGAAGGCGTCTGGGGCTATGGCTACACCTTC	TRBV29-1	TRBJ1-2	-	-
CASSQDRAGKGSPLHF	TGCGCCAGCAGCCAAGATCGGGCAGGGAAGGGATCACCCCTCCACTTT	TRBV4-3	TRBJ1-6	-	-
CCASGLAGGHSTDTQYF	TGCTGTGCTAGTGGCCTAGCGGGGGGACATAGCACAGATACGCAGTATTTT	TRBV20-1	TRBJ2-3	-	TRBD2
CASRRTSGAVNEQFF	TGTGCCAGCAGGCGGACTAGCGGGGCGGTTAATGAGCAGTTCTTC	TRBV7-2	TRBJ2-1	few	TRBD2
CSARATRQGYNSPLHF	TGCAGTGCTAGAGCTACCCGACAGGGTTATAATTCACCCCTCCACTTT	TRBV20-1	TRBJ1-6	-	TRBD1
CASSTGTLNGELFF	TGTGCCAGCAGCACCGGGACCCTTAACGGGGAGCTGTTTTTT	TRBV5-6	TRBJ2-2	few	-
CASSVVGTGSPLHF	TGTGCCAGCAGCGTAGTGGGGACGGGTTCACCCCTCCACTTT	TRBV9	TRBJ1-6	-	-
CASRLTGRNEKLFF	TGTGCCAGCAGATTGACAGGGCGGAATGAAAAACTGTTTTTT	TRBV12-3/TRBV12-4	TRBJ1-4	-	TRBD1